Listed below are T cell receptor beta chains from one sample, sequenced in a study of multiple sclerosis patients with progressive multifocal leukoencephalopathy. Here immunoSEQ multiplex PCR was the method, and the copy in TCRdb shows in-frame clones only, minus some. The table lists 20,000 to 25,000 clones, approximately 90% of them singletons. The source was PBMCs, collected from a patient treated with natalizumab. These receptors were taken from a young man with multiple sclerosis. CDR3s include the opening cysteine and the closing phenylalanine or tryptophan.

V gene: TRBV18
J gene: TRBJ2-3
CDR3 protein: CASSLGTVSDTQYF

V gene: TRBV30
J gene: TRBJ1-5
CDR3 protein: CAWSESNNQPQHF

V gene: TRBV4-2
J gene: TRBJ2-2
CDR3 protein: CASSQDAGGTGELFF

V gene: TRBV18
J gene: TRBJ2-2
CDR3 protein: CASLRAGAYTGELFF

V gene: TRBV5-6
J gene: TRBJ2-1
CDR3 protein: CASSFRGVSISYNEQFF

V gene: TRBV2
J gene: TRBJ2-1
CDR3 protein: CASRAQVGGNEQFF

V gene: TRBV5-8
J gene: TRBJ2-4
CDR3 protein: CASSFTGGGGKNIQYF

V gene: TRBV5-1
J gene: TRBJ2-7
CDR3 protein: CASSLVAGGYEQYF

V gene: TRBV7-6
J gene: TRBJ2-6
CDR3 protein: CASSLYGRGANVLTF

V gene: TRBV7-9
J gene: TRBJ2-1
CDR3 protein: CASSETSLALSYNEQFF

V gene: TRBV9
J gene: TRBJ2-7
CDR3 protein: CASSVAGGGPSIAYEQYF

V gene: TRBV4-2
J gene: TRBJ2-7
CDR3 protein: CASSQDFRTGSYEQYF

V gene: TRBV11-3
J gene: TRBJ2-1
CDR3 protein: CASSLKDSYNEQFF

V gene: TRBV18
J gene: TRBJ2-1
CDR3 protein: CASSPVLAGNNEQFF

V gene: TRBV14
J gene: TRBJ2-3
CDR3 protein: CASSQVPTAIPTDTQYF

V gene: TRBV6-6
J gene: TRBJ1-5
CDR3 protein: CASSKQEGLGPQHF

V gene: TRBV25-1
J gene: TRBJ2-3
CDR3 protein: CASSDASGASTDTQYF

V gene: TRBV18
J gene: TRBJ1-1
CDR3 protein: CASSPQGRVAAFF

V gene: TRBV7-2
J gene: TRBJ2-1
CDR3 protein: CASSLAGTHNEQFF

V gene: TRBV6-5
J gene: -
CDR3 protein: CASSYSGSSSYEQYF

V gene: TRBV7-8
J gene: TRBJ1-1
CDR3 protein: CASSPGTRTNTEAFF

V gene: TRBV6-5
J gene: TRBJ1-2
CDR3 protein: CASSSGTGFGYTF

V gene: TRBV10-3
J gene: TRBJ2-3
CDR3 protein: CAISEGGRQDTQYF

V gene: TRBV11-3
J gene: TRBJ2-1
CDR3 protein: CASSLGARTRNEQFF

V gene: TRBV11-1
J gene: TRBJ2-1
CDR3 protein: CASSPGTSGRTVEQFF

V gene: TRBV25-1
J gene: TRBJ1-2
CDR3 protein: CASSESSGAPKNGYTF

V gene: TRBV5-1
J gene: TRBJ2-2
CDR3 protein: CASSRDRATGELFF

V gene: TRBV7-9
J gene: TRBJ2-5
CDR3 protein: CASSLMQGQETQYF

V gene: TRBV13
J gene: TRBJ2-1
CDR3 protein: CASSSGLAGEYEQFF

V gene: TRBV10-3
J gene: TRBJ1-5
CDR3 protein: CAIGPKPQHF

V gene: TRBV30
J gene: TRBJ2-1
CDR3 protein: CAWLSGGYYNEQFF

V gene: TRBV11-2
J gene: TRBJ2-1
CDR3 protein: CASSLVSAGGVEQFF

V gene: TRBV7-8
J gene: TRBJ1-2
CDR3 protein: CASSALTNYGYTF

V gene: TRBV10-3
J gene: TRBJ2-3
CDR3 protein: CAISESVLVGGQDTQYF

V gene: TRBV19
J gene: TRBJ2-2
CDR3 protein: CASSKPGELAGPNTGELFF

V gene: TRBV21-1
J gene: TRBJ2-3
CDR3 protein: CASSKGRGPPYTDTQYF

V gene: TRBV2
J gene: TRBJ2-1
CDR3 protein: CATQEGGAYNEQFF

V gene: TRBV11-2
J gene: TRBJ1-3
CDR3 protein: CASSPWDSDFSGNTIYF

V gene: TRBV27
J gene: TRBJ1-1
CDR3 protein: CASSLSRGADTEAFF

V gene: TRBV13
J gene: TRBJ2-5
CDR3 protein: CASSLARDMDRETQYF

V gene: TRBV4-2
J gene: TRBJ2-1
CDR3 protein: CASSQDLAGLVNNEQFF

V gene: TRBV7-6
J gene: TRBJ2-2
CDR3 protein: CASSSGRRNTGELFF

V gene: TRBV2
J gene: TRBJ1-2
CDR3 protein: CASSEGRKGYTF

V gene: TRBV18
J gene: TRBJ2-4
CDR3 protein: CASSPDGGLVKNIQYF

V gene: TRBV13
J gene: TRBJ2-1
CDR3 protein: CASSLEQGISYNEQFF

V gene: TRBV30
J gene: TRBJ2-7
CDR3 protein: CAWSTGVYEQYF

V gene: TRBV18
J gene: TRBJ2-7
CDR3 protein: CASSADRAYEQYF

V gene: TRBV6-5
J gene: TRBJ2-5
CDR3 protein: CASSSRTGIQETQYF